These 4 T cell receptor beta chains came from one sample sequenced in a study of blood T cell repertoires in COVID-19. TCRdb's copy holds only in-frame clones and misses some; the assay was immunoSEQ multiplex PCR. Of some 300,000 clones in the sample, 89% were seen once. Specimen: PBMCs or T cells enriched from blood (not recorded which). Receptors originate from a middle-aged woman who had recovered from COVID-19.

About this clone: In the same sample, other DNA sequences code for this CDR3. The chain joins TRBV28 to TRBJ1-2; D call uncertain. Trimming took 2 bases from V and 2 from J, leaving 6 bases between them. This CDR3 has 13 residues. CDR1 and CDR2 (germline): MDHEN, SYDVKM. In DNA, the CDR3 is TGTGCCAGCAGTTTAGGTCAGAACTATGGCTACACCTTC. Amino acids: CASSLGQNYGYTF.

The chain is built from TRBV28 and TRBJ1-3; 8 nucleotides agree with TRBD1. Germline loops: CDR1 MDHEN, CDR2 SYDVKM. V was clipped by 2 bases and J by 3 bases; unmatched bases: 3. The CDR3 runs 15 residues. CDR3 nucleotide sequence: TGTGCCAGCAGTTTACAGGGGGCGGGTGGAAACACCATATATTTT. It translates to CASSLQGAGGNTIYF.

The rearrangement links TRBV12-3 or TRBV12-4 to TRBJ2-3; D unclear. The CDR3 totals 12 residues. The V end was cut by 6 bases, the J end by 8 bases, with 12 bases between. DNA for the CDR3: TGTGCCAGCAGCCCCTCTGCAGTTACGCAGTATTTT. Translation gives CASSPSAVTQYF.

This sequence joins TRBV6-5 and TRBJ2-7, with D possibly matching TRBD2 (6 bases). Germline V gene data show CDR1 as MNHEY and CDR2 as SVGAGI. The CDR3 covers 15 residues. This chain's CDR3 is CAWEVFGGAFYEQYF. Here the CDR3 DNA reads TGTGCTTGGGAGGTGTTCGGCGGGGCCTTCTACGAGCAGTACTTC.